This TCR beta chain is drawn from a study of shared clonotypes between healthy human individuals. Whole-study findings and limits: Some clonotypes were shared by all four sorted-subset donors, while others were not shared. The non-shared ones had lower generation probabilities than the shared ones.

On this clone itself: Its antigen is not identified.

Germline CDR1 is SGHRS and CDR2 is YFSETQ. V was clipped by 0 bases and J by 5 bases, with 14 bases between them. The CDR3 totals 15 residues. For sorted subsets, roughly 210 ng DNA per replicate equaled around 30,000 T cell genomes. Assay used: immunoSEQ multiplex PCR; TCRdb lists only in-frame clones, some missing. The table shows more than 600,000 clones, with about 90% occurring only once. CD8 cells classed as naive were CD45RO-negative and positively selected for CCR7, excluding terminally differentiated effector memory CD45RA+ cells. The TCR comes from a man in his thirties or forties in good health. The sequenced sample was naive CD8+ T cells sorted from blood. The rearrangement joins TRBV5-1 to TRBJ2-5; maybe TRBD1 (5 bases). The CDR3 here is CASSLDQGGWETQYF. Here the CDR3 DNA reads TGCGCCAGCAGCTTGGATCAGGGTGGGTGGGAGACCCAGTACTTC.